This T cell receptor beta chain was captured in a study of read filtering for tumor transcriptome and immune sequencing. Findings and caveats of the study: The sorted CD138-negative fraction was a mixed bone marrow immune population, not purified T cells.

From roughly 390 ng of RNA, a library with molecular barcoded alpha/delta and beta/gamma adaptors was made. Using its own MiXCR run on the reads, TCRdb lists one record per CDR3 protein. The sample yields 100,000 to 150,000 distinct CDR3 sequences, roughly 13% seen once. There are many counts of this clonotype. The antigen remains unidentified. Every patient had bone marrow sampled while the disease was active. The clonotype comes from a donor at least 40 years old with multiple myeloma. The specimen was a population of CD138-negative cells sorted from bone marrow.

CDR3 DNA sequence: TGTGCCAGCAGCCGATCGGATGAGCAGTTCTTC. Its protein product is CASSRSDEQFF. The V call is TRBV6-2 or TRBV6-3, the J call TRBJ2-1; D is undetermined. The length of the CDR3 is 11 residues. Germline values: CDR1 MNHEY, CDR2 SVGEGT. V shed 6 bases and J shed 8 bases, with 8 bases lying between them.